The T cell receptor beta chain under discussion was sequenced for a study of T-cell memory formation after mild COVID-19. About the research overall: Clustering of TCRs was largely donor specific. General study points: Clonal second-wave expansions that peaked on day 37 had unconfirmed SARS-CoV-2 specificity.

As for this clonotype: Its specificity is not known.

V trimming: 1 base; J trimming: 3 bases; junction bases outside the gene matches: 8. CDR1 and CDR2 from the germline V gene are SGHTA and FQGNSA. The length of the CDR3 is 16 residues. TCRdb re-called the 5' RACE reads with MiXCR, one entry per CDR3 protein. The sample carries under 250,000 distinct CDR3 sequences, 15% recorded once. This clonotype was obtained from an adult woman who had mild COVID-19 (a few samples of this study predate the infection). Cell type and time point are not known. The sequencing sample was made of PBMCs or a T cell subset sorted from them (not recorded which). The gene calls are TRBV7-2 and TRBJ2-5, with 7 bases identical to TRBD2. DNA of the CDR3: TGTGCCAGCAGCTTAGGTACTGCGGGACTAAAAGAGACCCAGTACTTC. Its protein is CASSLGTAGLKETQYF.